This T cell receptor beta chain originates from a study of blood T cell repertoires in COVID-19. About the study: Italy, Spain and the United States were the sources of the convalescent and acute COVID-19 samples. The cDNA or gDNA used as material had been derived from T cells, B-cell-depleted T cells, or PBMCs.

The protocol was immunoSEQ multiplex PCR, while the TCRdb copy is restricted to in-frame clones and leaves out a portion. The data contain roughly 240,000 clones, about 82% of them singletons. The cohort comprised adults aged about 18 to 89 years residing in 20 to 30 US areas. Assignments of participants to cohorts depended upon their own reported clinical history. The CDR3 consists of 16 residues. Germline-derived CDR1 and CDR2 are SGHTA and FQGNSA. V lost 6 bases to trimming and J lost 1 base; unmatched junction nucleotides: 11. The source of this sequence is a woman in her forties or fifties with acute COVID-19. The J gene is TRBJ2-5, the V gene TRBV7-2; TRBD2 matches 7 bases. Sequencing was performed on PBMCs or T cells enriched from blood (not recorded which). For the CDR3, the DNA is TGTGCCAGCAGTCGTCCCAGCGGGGCCTTCCAAGAGACCCAGTACTTC. Translated: CASSRPSGAFQETQYF.